The 3 T cell receptor beta chains presented below share a single source sample, sequenced in a study of blood T cell repertoires in COVID-19 (dated by TCRdb to the early 2020s). Library preparation was by the immunoSEQ multiplex PCR assay. TCRdb holds this immuneACCESS table with in-frame rearrangements only. Some clones are missing; in checked studies, unresolved V genes explain under half, and the rest has no known cause. This sample comprises 180,000 or so clones, roughly 84% of them detected only once. The top ten clones comprise less than 3% of the sample. Sequenced sample: peripheral blood. The receptors come from a human donor with acute or convalescent COVID-19. The donor label of this sample is uncertain.

The chain couples TRBV14 to TRBJ1-1; the D is unclear. Trimming pared 0 bases from V and 11 bases from J, leaving 16 bases between. CDR3 size: 14 residues. From germline, CDR1 is SGHDN and CDR2 FVKESK. Here the CDR3 DNA reads TGTGCCAGCAGCCAAGATTTCCGGGATTTAAAGGCTTTCTTT. It yields the protein CASSQDFRDLKAFF.

The genes are TRBV18 and TRBJ2-1, with TRBD2 matching over 8 bases. Germline lookup yields CDR1 KGHSH and CDR2 LQKENI. The CDR3 has 14 amino acids. Germline trimming cut 0 bases from V and 8 bases from J; bases unmatched to any gene: 3. This CDR3 is CASSPPGGGYEQFF. Written as DNA, the CDR3 is TGTGCCAGCTCACCACCCGGCGGGGGGTATGAGCAGTTCTTC.

The chain joins TRBV5-5 to TRBJ1-6; TRBD1 agrees at 7 bases. Germline V gives CDR1 SGHKS, CDR2 YYEKEE (reference sequence). Trimming at V came to 5 bases and at J to 4 bases, leaving 9 bases not matched to a gene. The CDR3 runs to 16 residues. CDR3 nucleotide sequence: TGTGCCAGCAGTACCACCGGGACAGCGTATAATTCACCCCTCCACTTT. Residues: CASSTTGTAYNSPLHF.